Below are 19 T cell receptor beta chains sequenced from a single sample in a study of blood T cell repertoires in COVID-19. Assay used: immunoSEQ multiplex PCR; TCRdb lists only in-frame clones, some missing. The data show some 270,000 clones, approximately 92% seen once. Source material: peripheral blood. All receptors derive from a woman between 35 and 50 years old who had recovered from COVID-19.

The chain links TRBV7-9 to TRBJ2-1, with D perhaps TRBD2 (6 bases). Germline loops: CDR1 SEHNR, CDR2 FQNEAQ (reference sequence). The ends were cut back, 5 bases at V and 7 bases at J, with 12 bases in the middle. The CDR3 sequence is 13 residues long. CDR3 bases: TGTGCCAGCAGCGGAAGACTAGGGAATGAGCAGTTCTTC. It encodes CASSGRLGNEQFF.

CDR3 amino acids: CASKEDRGALNTEAFF. The DNA for the CDR3 is TGTGCCAGCAAAGAGGACCGGGGGGCCCTGAACACTGAAGCTTTCTTT. The chain employs TRBV2 and TRBJ1-1, with D possibly being TRBD1 (6 bases). Trimming stripped 7 bases from V and 0 bases from J, with 18 bases between. The CDR3 covers 16 residues. Germline V gene data show CDR1 as SNHLY and CDR2 as FYNNEI.

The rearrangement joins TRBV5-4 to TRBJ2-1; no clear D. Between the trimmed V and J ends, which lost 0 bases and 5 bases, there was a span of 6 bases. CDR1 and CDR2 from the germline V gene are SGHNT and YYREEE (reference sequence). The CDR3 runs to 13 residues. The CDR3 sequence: CASSLDQDNEQFF. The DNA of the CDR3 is TGTGCCAGCAGCTTGGACCAGGACAATGAGCAGTTCTTC.

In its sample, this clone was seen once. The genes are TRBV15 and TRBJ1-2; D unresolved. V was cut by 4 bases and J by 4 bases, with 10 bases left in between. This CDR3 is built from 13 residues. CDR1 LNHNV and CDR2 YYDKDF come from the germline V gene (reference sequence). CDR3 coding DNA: TGTGCCACCAGCACTACGGAGCTCTATGGCTACACCTTC. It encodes CATSTTELYGYTF.

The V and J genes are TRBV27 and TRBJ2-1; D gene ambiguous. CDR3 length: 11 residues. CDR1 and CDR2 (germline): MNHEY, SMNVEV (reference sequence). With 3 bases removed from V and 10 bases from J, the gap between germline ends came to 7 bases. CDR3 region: CASSFFGEQFF. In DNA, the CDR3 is TGTGCCAGCAGTTTTTTCGGGGAGCAGTTCTTC.

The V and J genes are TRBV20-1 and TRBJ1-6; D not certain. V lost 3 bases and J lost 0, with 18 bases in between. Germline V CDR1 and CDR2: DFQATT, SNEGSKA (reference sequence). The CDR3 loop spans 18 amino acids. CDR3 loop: CSASGPGEGVSYNSPLHF. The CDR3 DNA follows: TGCAGTGCTAGTGGGCCCGGAGAGGGCGTCTCCTATAATTCACCCCTCCACTTT.

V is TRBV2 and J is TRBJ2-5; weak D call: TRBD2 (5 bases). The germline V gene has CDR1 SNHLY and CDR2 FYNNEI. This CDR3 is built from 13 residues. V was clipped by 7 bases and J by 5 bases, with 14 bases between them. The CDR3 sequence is CASNVLVEETQYF. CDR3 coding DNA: TGTGCCAGCAACGTACTAGTAGAGGAGACCCAGTACTTC.

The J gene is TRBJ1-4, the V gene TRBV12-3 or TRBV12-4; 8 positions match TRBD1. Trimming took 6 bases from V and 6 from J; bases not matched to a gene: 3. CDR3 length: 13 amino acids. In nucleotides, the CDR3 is TGTGCCAGCAGATCGACAGGGGATGAAAAACTGTTTTTT. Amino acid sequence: CASRSTGDEKLFF.

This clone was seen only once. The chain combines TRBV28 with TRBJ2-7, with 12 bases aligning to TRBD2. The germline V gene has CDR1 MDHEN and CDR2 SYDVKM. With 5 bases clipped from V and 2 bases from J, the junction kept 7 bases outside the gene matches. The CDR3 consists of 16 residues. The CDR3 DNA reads TGTGCCAGCAGTCCCCAGGGACTAGCGGGCGCCTACGAGCAGTACGTC. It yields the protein CASSPQGLAGAYEQYV.

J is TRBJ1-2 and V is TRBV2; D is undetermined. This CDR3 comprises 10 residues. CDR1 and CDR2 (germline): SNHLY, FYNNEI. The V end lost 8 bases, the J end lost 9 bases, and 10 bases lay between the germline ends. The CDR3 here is CASPRGRYTF. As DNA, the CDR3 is TGTGCCAGCCCCCGGGGTCGCTACACCTTC.

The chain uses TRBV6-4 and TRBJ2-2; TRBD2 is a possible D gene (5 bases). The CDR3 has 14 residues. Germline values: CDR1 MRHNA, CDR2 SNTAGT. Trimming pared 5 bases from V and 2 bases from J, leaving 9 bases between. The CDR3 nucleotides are TGTGCCAGCAGTTACCGGGAAAACACCGGGGAGCTGTTTTTT. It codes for CASSYRENTGELFF.

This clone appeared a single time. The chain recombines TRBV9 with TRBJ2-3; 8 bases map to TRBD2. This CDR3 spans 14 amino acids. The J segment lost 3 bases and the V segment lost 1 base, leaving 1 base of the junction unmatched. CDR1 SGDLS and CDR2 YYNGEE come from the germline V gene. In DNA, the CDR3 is TGTGCCAGCAGCGTAAGCGGGAGAACAGATACGCAGTATTTT. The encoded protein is CASSVSGRTDTQYF. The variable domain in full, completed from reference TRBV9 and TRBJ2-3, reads DSGVTQTPKHLITATGQRVTLRCSPRSGDLSVYWYQQSLDQGLQFLIQYYNGEERAKGNILERFSAQQFPDLHSELNLSSLELGDSALYFCASSVSGRTDTQYFGPGTRLTVL.

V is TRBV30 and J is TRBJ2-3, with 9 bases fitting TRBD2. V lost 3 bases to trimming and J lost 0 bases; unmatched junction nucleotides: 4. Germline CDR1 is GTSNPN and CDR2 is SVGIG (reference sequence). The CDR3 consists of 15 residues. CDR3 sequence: CAWRRGLASTDTQYF. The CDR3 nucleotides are TGTGCCTGGAGACGAGGACTAGCGAGCACAGATACGCAGTATTTT.

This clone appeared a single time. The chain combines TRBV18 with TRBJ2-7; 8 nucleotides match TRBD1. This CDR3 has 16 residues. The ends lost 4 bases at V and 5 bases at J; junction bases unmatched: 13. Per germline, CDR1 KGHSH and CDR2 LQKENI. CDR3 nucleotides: TGTGCCAGCTCACAGACTAGGACAGGGATAAAGAACGAGCAGTACGTC. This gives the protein CASSQTRTGIKNEQYV.

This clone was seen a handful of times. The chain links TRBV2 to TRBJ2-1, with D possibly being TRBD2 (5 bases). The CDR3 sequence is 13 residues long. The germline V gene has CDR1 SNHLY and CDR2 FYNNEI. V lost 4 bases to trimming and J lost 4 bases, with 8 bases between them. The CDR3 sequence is CASSVRTYNEQFF. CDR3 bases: TGTGCCAGCAGTGTCAGGACTTACAATGAGCAGTTCTTC.

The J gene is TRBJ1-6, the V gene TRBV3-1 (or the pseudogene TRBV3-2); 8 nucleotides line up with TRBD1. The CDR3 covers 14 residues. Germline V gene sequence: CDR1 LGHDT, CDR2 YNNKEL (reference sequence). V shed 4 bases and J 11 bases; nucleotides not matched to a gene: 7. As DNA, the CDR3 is TGTGCCAGCAGCCCGAGTGGACAGGGCACACCCCTCCACTTT. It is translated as CASSPSGQGTPLHF.

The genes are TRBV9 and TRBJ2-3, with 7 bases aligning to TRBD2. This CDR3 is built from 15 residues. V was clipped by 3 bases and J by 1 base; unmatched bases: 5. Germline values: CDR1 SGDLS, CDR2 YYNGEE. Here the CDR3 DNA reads TGTGCCAGCAGCGCGCGGGAGTGGGGCACAGATACGCAGTATTTT. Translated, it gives CASSAREWGTDTQYF.

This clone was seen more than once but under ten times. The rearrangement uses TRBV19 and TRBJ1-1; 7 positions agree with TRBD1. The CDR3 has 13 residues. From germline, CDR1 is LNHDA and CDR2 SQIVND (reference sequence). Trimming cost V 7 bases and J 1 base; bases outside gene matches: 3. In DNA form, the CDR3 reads TGTGCCAGTAAGGGACAGACGAACACTGAAGCTTTCTTT. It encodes CASKGQTNTEAFF.

CDR3 nucleotides: TGTGCCAGTAGTTTTACAGGGGGGGGTCAGCCCCAGCATTTT. Protein product: CASSFTGGGQPQHF. This sequence joins TRBV19 and TRBJ1-5; 8 positions agree with TRBD1. Trimming cost V 5 bases and J 6 bases; bases outside gene matches: 6. CDR3 length: 14 amino acids. Germline V gene lookup returns CDR1 LNHDA and CDR2 SQIVND (reference sequence).